The sequence of this TCR beta chain was determined in a study of T cell responses to AZD1222 COVID-19 vaccine. Measured with immunoSEQ multiplex PCR; TCRdb has only the in-frame clones, and not every one. The sample records around 150,000 clones, less than 95% being singletons. Sample: peripheral blood, taken on day 0 of AZD1222 vaccination. The sequence derives from an adult in good health.

This CDR3 is CASSFTGPLNTEAFF. DNA for the CDR3: TGTGCCAGCAGCTTTACAGGTCCTTTGAACACTGAAGCTTTCTTT. The chain uses TRBV5-5 and TRBJ1-1, with a weak D call TRBD1 (5 bases). Germline V gene sequence: CDR1 SGHKS, CDR2 YYEKEE (reference sequence). V was shortened by 2 bases and J by 0 bases, with 11 bases between the two germline ends. The CDR3 has 15 amino acids.